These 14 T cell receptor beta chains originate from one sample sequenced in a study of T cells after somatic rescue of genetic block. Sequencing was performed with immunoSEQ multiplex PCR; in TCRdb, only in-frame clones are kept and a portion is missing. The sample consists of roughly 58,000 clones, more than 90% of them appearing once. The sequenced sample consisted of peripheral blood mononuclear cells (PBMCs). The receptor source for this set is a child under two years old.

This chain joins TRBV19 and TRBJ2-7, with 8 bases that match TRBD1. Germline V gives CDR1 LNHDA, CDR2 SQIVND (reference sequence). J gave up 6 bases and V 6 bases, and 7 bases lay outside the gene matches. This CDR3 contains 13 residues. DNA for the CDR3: TGTGCCAGTAGCCTCGACAGGGGACGCGAGCAGTACTTC. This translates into CASSLDRGREQYF.

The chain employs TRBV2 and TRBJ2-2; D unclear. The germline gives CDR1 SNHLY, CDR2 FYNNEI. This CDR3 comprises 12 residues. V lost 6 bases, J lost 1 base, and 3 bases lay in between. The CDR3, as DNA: TGTGCCAGCAGACAGAACACCGGGGAGCTGTTTTTT. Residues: CASRQNTGELFF.

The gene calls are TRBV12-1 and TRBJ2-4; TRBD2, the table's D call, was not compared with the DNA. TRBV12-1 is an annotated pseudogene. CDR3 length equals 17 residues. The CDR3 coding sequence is TGTGCCAGCAGCACGGGGGCTAGCGGGAGTTCCAAAAACATTCAGTACTTC. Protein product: CASSTGASGSSKNIQYF.

CDR3: CASSMVDSSYNEQFF. The CDR3 DNA is TGTGCCAGTAGTATGGTGGACAGCTCCTACAATGAGCAGTTCTTC. The gene calls are TRBV19 and TRBJ2-1; perhaps TRBD1 as D (6 bases). This CDR3 contains 15 residues. V was pared by 3 bases and J by 0 bases, with 9 bases between. The germline CDR1 and CDR2 sequences are LNHDA and SQIVND (reference sequence).

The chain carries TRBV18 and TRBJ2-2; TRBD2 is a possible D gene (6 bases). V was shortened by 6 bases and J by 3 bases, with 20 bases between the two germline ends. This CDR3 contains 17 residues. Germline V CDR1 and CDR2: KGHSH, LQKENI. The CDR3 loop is CASSPQRFSGDTGELFF. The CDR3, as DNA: TGTGCCAGCTCGCCTCAACGCTTTAGCGGAGACACCGGGGAGCTGTTTTTT.

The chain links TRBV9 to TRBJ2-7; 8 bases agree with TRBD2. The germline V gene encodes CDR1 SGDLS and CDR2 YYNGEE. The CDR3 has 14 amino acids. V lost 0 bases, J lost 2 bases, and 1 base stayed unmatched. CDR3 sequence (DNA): TGTGCCAGCAGCGTAGCGGGAGGGCCCTACGAGCAGTACTTC. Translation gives CASSVAGGPYEQYF.

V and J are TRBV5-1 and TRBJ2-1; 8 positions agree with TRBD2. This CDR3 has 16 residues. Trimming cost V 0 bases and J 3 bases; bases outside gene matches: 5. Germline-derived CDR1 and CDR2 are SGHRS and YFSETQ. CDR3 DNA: TGCGCCAGCAGCTTGGAGGCGGGAGGAAGCTACAATGAGCAGTTCTTC. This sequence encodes CASSLEAGGSYNEQFF. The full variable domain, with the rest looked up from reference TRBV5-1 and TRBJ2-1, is KAGVTQTPRYLIKTRGQQVTLSCSPISGHRSVSWYQQTPGQGLQFLFEYFSETQRNKGNFPGRFSGRQFSNSRSEMNVSTLELGDSALYLCASSLEAGGSYNEQFFGPGTRLTVL.

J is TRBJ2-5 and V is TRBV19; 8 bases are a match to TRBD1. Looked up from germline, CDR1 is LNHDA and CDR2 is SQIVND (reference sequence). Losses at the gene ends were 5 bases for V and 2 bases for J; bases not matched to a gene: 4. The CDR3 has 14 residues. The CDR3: CASSPWTGQETQYF. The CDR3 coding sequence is TGTGCCAGTAGTCCGTGGACAGGGCAAGAGACCCAGTACTTC.

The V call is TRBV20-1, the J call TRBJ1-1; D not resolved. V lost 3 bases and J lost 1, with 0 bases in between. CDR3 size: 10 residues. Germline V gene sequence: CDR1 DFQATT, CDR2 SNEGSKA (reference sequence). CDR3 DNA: TGCAGTGCTAGGAACACTGAAGCTTTCTTT. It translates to CSARNTEAFF.

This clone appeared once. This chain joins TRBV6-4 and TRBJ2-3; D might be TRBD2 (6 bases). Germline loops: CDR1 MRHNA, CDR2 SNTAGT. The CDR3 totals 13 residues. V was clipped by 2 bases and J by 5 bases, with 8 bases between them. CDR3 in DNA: TGTGCCAGCAGTGACGGAGCGGGAGATACGCAGTATTTT. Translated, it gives CASSDGAGDTQYF.

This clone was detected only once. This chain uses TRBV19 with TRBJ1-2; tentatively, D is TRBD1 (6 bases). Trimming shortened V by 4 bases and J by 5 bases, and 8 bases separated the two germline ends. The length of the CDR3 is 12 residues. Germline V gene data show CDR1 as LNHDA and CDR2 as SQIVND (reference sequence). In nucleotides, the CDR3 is TGTGCCAGTAGTAAGGGACAATATGGCTACACCTTC. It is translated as CASSKGQYGYTF.

The CDR3 DNA reads as TGTGCCAGCAGCTCCGGGGTCTCCTACGAGCAGTACTTC. It is translated as CASSSGVSYEQYF. The chain couples TRBV7-9 to TRBJ2-7; a possible D gene is TRBD2 (5 bases). The CDR3 contains 13 residues. In germline, CDR1 is SEHNR, CDR2 FQNEAQ (reference sequence). V was pared by 4 bases and J by 0 bases, with 7 bases between.

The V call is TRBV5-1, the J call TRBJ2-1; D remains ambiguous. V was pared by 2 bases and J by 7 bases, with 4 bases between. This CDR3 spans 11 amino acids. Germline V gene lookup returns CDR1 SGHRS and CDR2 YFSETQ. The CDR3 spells CASSLRNEQFF. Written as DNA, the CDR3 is TGCGCCAGCAGCTTAAGAAATGAGCAGTTCTTC.

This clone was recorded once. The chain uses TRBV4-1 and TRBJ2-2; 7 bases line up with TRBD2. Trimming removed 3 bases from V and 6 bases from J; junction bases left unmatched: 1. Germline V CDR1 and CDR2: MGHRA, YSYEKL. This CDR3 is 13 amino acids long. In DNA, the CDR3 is TGCGCCAGCAGCCAGCGGGAGTCCGGGGAGCTGTTTTTT. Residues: CASSQRESGELFF.